One and the same sample provided the 14 T cell receptor beta chains below, sequenced in a study of neurological immune-mediated disorders. TCRdb fed the 5' RACE reads into MiXCR, producing one record per CDR3 protein. The sample contains 50,000 to 75,000 distinct CDR3 sequences, approximately 4.1% of which appear only once. Material: PBMCs. These TCRs come from a man aged 50 to 60 with multiple sclerosis.

This clonotype was recorded at least ten times. The V and J genes are TRBV27 and TRBJ1-1; tentatively, D is TRBD1 (5 bases). The CDR3 consists of 14 residues. Germline V gives CDR1 MNHEY, CDR2 SMNVEV (reference sequence). The V end lost 5 bases, the J end lost 11 bases, and 21 bases lay between the germline ends. The CDR3 loop is CASSPIIEWTRAFF. CDR3 sequence (DNA): TGTGCCAGCAGTCCCATCATAGAATGGACAAGGGCTTTCTTT.

This clonotype was picked up many times. The chain links TRBV10-3 to TRBJ2-7, with a possible D match to TRBD1 (5 bases). The CDR3 has 11 amino acids. CDR1 is ENHRY and CDR2 is SYGVKD in the germline V gene. V lost 9 bases to trimming and J lost 7 bases, with 13 bases between them. The CDR3 coding sequence is TGTGCCATTGCTTCAGGGCCGGAGCAGTACTTC. Translating gives CAIASGPEQYF.

This clonotype appeared many times. V is TRBV7-9 and J is TRBJ1-1, with D maybe TRBD1 (6 bases). Trimming pared 2 bases from V and 1 base from J, leaving 11 bases between. CDR3 length equals 15 residues. Germline-derived CDR1 and CDR2 are SEHNR and FQNEAQ (reference sequence). The DNA of the CDR3 is TGTGCCAGCAGCTTACGGGCAGGGGCGAACACTGAAGCTTTCTTT. Its protein is CASSLRAGANTEAFF.

This clonotype was seen at least ten times. The chain has TRBV20-1 and TRBJ1-3; TRBD1 matches at 8 bases. J was trimmed by 4 bases and V by 3 bases; bases with no gene match: 8. Germline loops: CDR1 DFQATT, CDR2 SNEGSKA (reference sequence). CDR3 length equals 15 residues. CDR3 residues: CSASLGQVYGNTIYF. The CDR3 DNA is TGCAGTGCTAGCTTGGGACAGGTCTACGGAAACACCATATATTTT.

This clonotype showed up many times. CDR3 coding DNA: TGTGCCAGCAGCTTAGTGGTCGTCGGACCCCAAGAGACCCAGTACTTC. Protein sequence: CASSLVVVGPQETQYF. The chain recombines TRBV7-2 with TRBJ2-5; no reliable D call. This CDR3 has 16 amino acids. CDR1 and CDR2 from the germline V gene are SGHTA and FQGNSA. V was pared by 1 base and J by 1 base, with 13 bases between. The full variable domain, its missing parts supplied by reference TRBV7-2 and TRBJ2-5, is GAGVSQSPSNKVTEKGKDVELRCDPISGHTALYWYRQSLGQGLEFLIYFQGNSAPDKSGLPSDRFSAERTGGSVSTLTIQRTQQEDSAVYLCASSLVVVGPQETQYFGPGTRLLVL.

In its sample, this clonotype was seen many times. CDR3 region: CASSVAAGGRVQETQYF. CDR3 nucleotide sequence: TGTGCCAGCAGCGTAGCAGCGGGGGGGCGTGTCCAAGAGACCCAGTACTTC. The chain uses TRBV9 and TRBJ2-5, with 10 bases aligning to TRBD2. Trimming took 0 bases from V and 1 from J; bases not matched to a gene: 6. Germline values: CDR1 SGDLS, CDR2 YYNGEE. This CDR3 comprises 17 residues.

Ten or more counts support this clonotype. The chain has TRBV20-1 and TRBJ2-3; D is undetermined. Germline CDR1 DFQATT, CDR2 SNEGSKA (reference sequence). The CDR3 spans 15 residues. Trimming left V 1 base short and J 3 bases short, with 14 bases between. In DNA, the CDR3 is TGCAGTGCTAGAGGCAACCGGATAAGAACAGATACGCAGTATTTT. It yields the protein CSARGNRIRTDTQYF.

In this sample, this clonotype turned up many times. This chain uses TRBV28 with TRBJ1-1; D may be TRBD1 (5 bases). CDR3 length: 13 amino acids. Per germline, CDR1 MDHEN and CDR2 SYDVKM. V dropped 4 bases and J dropped 2 bases, with 8 bases sitting between them. CDR3 loop: CASSWGDNTEAFF. CDR3 nucleotides: TGTGCCAGCAGTTGGGGGGACAACACTGAAGCTTTCTTT.

The V and J genes are TRBV12-3 or TRBV12-4 and TRBJ2-7; the D is unclear. The CDR3 runs 13 residues. V lost 0 bases and J lost 3, with 6 bases in between. The DNA for the CDR3 is TGTGCCAGCAGTTTAGCCGCCAACTACGAGCAGTACTTC. It codes for CASSLAANYEQYF.

This clonotype has at least ten counts. This sequence joins TRBV3-1 and TRBJ1-1, with a tentative D call TRBD1 (6 bases). Trimming took 4 bases from V and 1 from J, leaving 13 bases between them. In germline, CDR1 is LGHDT, CDR2 YNNKEL (reference sequence). The CDR3 sequence is 15 residues long. The CDR3 coding sequence is TGTGCCAGCAGCCGATTACAGGGTTGGAACACTGAAGCTTTCTTT. Translated, it gives CASSRLQGWNTEAFF.

This clonotype has ten or more counts. The chain recombines TRBV10-3 with TRBJ1-2; weak D call: TRBD1 (5 bases). This CDR3 region has 13 residues. Germline V gives CDR1 ENHRY, CDR2 SYGVKD. V gave up 6 bases and J gave up 5 bases, with 13 bases separating them. CDR3 DNA sequence: TGTGCCATCAGCGGGGGGAGCCGGTATGGCTACACCTTC. Amino acid sequence: CAISGGSRYGYTF.

Ten or more counts support this clonotype. The chain joins TRBV4-1 to TRBJ2-2, with a possible D match to TRBD1 (5 bases). V was pared by 7 bases and J by 6 bases, with 15 bases between. Germline V gene sequence: CDR1 MGHRA, CDR2 YSYEKL. CDR3 length: 14 residues. The CDR3 protein is CASNTPGFPGELFF. The CDR3, as DNA: TGCGCCAGCAACACTCCAGGGTTCCCCGGGGAGCTGTTTTTT.

This clonotype occurred many times. V usage is TRBV5-1 and J usage is TRBJ2-3, with TRBD1 as a possible D gene (6 bases). V lost 5 bases and J 4 bases, leaving 14 bases between the germline ends. Per the germline V gene, CDR1 is SGHRS and CDR2 is YFSETQ. This CDR3 spans 14 amino acids. CDR3 nucleotide sequence: TGCGCCAGCAGGCCAGGGGTTATTGCAGATACGCAGTATTTT. Its protein product is CASRPGVIADTQYF.

The CDR3 here is CASSFERGYYGYTF. The CDR3 nucleotides are TGTGCCAGCAGTTTTGAGAGGGGCTACTATGGCTACACCTTC. The rearrangement joins TRBV28 to TRBJ1-2; perhaps TRBD1 as D (5 bases). Trimming removed 3 bases at V and 3 bases at J, with 11 bases between. Germline CDR1 reads MDHEN; CDR2 reads SYDVKM. The CDR3 is 14 amino acids.